This TCR beta chain emerged from a study of cytomegalovirus exposure and HLA in healthy donors. Overall study results and limits: Only CMV serostatus was available as immune exposure information. Presence/absence comparisons presumed near-even sequencing depth among donors.

On this clone: The target antigen is unknown.

Primers: 60 Vbeta forward and 13 Jbeta reverse. The data were produced by immunoSEQ multiplex PCR, yet TCRdb's version contains in-frame clones alone and is incomplete. Of more than 80,000 clones in the sample, 70% to 80% are singletons; the top ten hold 3% to 4%. Germline assignment: CDR1 SGHDT and CDR2 YYEEEE. Trimming took 3 bases from V and 7 from J; bases not matched to a gene: 13. The CDR3 contains 15 residues. The sample was PBMCs. This receptor was identified in a man aged 55-75 years in good health and CMV-seronegative. The chain joins TRBV5-6 to TRBJ2-7; 7 positions match TRBD1. CDR3 sequence reads: CASSSTGTALGEQYV. The CDR3 nucleotides are TGTGCCAGCAGCTCTACCGGGACAGCTTTAGGAGAGCAGTACGTC.